The 9 T cell receptor beta chains presented below share a single source sample, sequenced in a study of cytomegalovirus exposure and HLA in healthy donors. PCR primers comprised 60 Vbeta and 13 Jbeta primers. Some clones are missing from TCRdb's copy, which holds only in-frame ones; the method was immunoSEQ multiplex PCR. The sample includes more than 150,000 clones, roughly four fifths seen only once; the top ten take 1.5% to 1.9%. What was sequenced was PBMCs. All receptors come from a man aged 35 to 55 in good health and CMV-seronegative.

This clone was seen a handful of times. V gene TRBV11-2 combines with J gene TRBJ2-7, with 11 bases that match TRBD1. The CDR3 consists of 15 residues. V lost 5 bases, J lost 5 bases, and 8 bases stayed unmatched. CDR1 SGHAT and CDR2 FQNNGV come from the germline V gene. CDR3 bases: TGTGCCAGCAGCCGGGGGACAGGGGGTTTCCACGAGCAGTACGTC. This codes for CASSRGTGGFHEQYV.

The chain recombines TRBV18 with TRBJ2-5; D may be TRBD1 (6 bases). The CDR3 extends over 15 amino acids. V gave up 0 bases and J gave up 7 bases, with 15 bases separating them. The germline V gene encodes CDR1 KGHSH and CDR2 LQKENI. The CDR3 spells CASSPPGRGDRTQYF. DNA of the CDR3: TGTGCCAGCTCACCACCGGGCAGGGGCGATCGGACCCAGTACTTC.

V usage is TRBV5-4 and J usage is TRBJ2-2; 11 positions match TRBD2. The CDR3 covers 16 residues. The V and J ends lost 4 bases and 3 bases, in that order; junction bases with no gene match: 5. Germline CDR1 SGHNT, CDR2 YYREEE (reference sequence). The CDR3 bases are TGTGCCAGCAGCCCTACTAGCGGGAGCGACACCGGGGAGCTGTTTTTT. Translation gives CASSPTSGSDTGELFF.

CDR3 sequence reads: CASSEGRESGELFF. CDR3 sequence (DNA): TGTGCCAGCAGTGAGGGGAGGGAAAGCGGGGAGCTGTTTTTT. This chain connects TRBV6-4 to TRBJ2-2; 7 bases are a match to TRBD2. V lost 3 bases and J lost 7; bases outside the gene matches: 5. This CDR3 has 14 amino acids. Germline lookup yields CDR1 MRHNA and CDR2 SNTAGT.

This clone appeared a few times. This chain links TRBV2 with TRBJ2-3; 8 bases are a match to TRBD2. V shed 6 bases, J shed 0 bases, and the junction held 2 bases outside the gene matches. The CDR3 contains 14 residues. Germline CDR1 and CDR2: SNHLY and FYNNEI. The CDR3 spells CASRVAGSTDTQYF. The CDR3 DNA follows: TGTGCCAGCAGGGTAGCGGGGAGCACAGATACGCAGTATTTT.

This rearrangement joins TRBV7-8 to TRBJ1-3; 8 bases line up with TRBD1. Germline values: CDR1 SGHVS, CDR2 FQNEAQ. This CDR3 has 15 amino acids. Germline trimming cut 3 bases from V and 6 bases from J; bases unmatched to any gene: 7. The CDR3 coding sequence is TGTGCCAGCAGCTTCTCAGCCAGGGGGCAAAACACCATATATTTT. Its translation: CASSFSARGQNTIYF.

This clone has just a few counts. V usage is TRBV5-8 and J usage is TRBJ1-2; 7 bases fit TRBD1. From germline, CDR1 is SGHTS and CDR2 YDEGEE. Unmatched junction bases numbered 8, after V lost 1 base and J lost 8 bases. The CDR3 extends over 14 amino acids. Here the CDR3 reads CASSLKQGSGGYTF. DNA for the CDR3: TGTGCCAGCAGCTTGAAACAGGGGTCGGGAGGCTACACCTTC.

The V gene is TRBV10-2, the J gene TRBJ2-6; D ambiguous. Trimming removed 6 bases at V and 9 bases at J, with 6 bases between. The CDR3 loop spans 11 amino acids. CDR1 is WSHSY and CDR2 is SAAADI in the germline V gene. DNA for the CDR3: TGCGCCAGCAGGGCCCTCAACGTCCTGACTTTC. Translating gives CASRALNVLTF.

The rearrangement joins TRBV18 to TRBJ1-1; D perhaps matches TRBD1 (5 bases). This CDR3 region has 15 residues. The V end lost 0 bases, the J end lost 0 bases, and 8 bases lay between the germline ends. Per germline, CDR1 KGHSH and CDR2 LQKENI. The CDR3 reads CASSPPGHLNTEAFF. CDR3 coding DNA: TGTGCCAGCTCACCACCCGGACATTTGAACACTGAAGCTTTCTTT.